The text below deals with one TCR beta chain. This CDR3 contains 14 residues. The V and J ends lost 3 bases and 3 bases, in that order; junction bases with no gene match: 2. Germline loops: CDR1 LGHDT, CDR2 YNNKEL (reference sequence). In the authors' methods: Amplification from reference gene primers served as the basis for estimated nucleated cell counts. TCRdb's table, derived via immunoSEQ multiplex PCR, lists solely in-frame clones and lacks some. V, J and clone size reflect that table, while D and trimming were determined from the DNA. This table has some 280,000 clones, roughly 90% appearing once. The data stem from a study of blood T cell repertoires in COVID-19. The wider study: Specimens from acute and convalescent COVID-19 originated in the United States, Italy and Spain. Nucleic acid was either cDNA or gDNA, and it came from T cells, B-cell-depleted T cells, or PBMCs.

This clonotype originated in a woman aged 40 to 50 who had recovered from COVID-19. This chain connects TRBV3-1 (or the pseudogene TRBV3-2) to TRBJ1-1; 9 nucleotides agree with TRBD1. Sequencing input: peripheral blood. The DNA of the CDR3 is TGTGCCAGCAGCCACTGGGACAGGGACACTGAAGCTTTCTTT. Protein sequence: CASSHWDRDTEAFF.